The entry below gives a single TCR beta chain sequence along with its context. Its antigen is unidentified. The PCR contained 60 Vbeta and 13 Jbeta primers. Per the original data handling: As a later analysis found, there were 60 million to 90 million unique TCR beta chains, of which roughly 11 million were shared. The table came from immunoSEQ multiplex PCR; TCRdb's copy has only in-frame clones and leaves some out. The V and J calls and clone size were taken over from that table, and D and trimming were inferred from the DNA. The sample shows some 200,000 clones, roughly 80% of them seen only once. This record comes from a study of cytomegalovirus exposure and HLA in healthy donors. The CDR3 extends over 13 amino acids. Trimming left V 1 base short and J 3 bases short, with 4 bases between. Germline V CDR1 and CDR2: KGHSH, LQKENI. General study findings and limits: Evidence from a later analysis indicated that most CMV-associated TCR beta chains looked HLA-restricted. More clonal expansion characterized HLA-associated TCR beta chains than equally common others in a later analysis.

Healthy individuals who donated bone marrow served as the donors. V and J are TRBV18 and TRBJ1-5; unclear D gene. Sample: PBMCs. This receptor was obtained from a man aged 50 to 59 in good health and CMV-seronegative. The CDR3 reads CASSPLFNQPQHF. The CDR3 DNA follows: TGTGCCAGCTCACCACTATTCAATCAGCCCCAGCATTTT. Drawing the rest from reference TRBV18 and TRBJ1-5, the complete variable domain is NAGVMQNPRHLVRRRGQEARLRCSPMKGHSHVYWYRQLPEEGLKFMVYLQKENIIDESGMPKERFSAEFPKEGPSILRIQQVVRGDSAAYFCASSPLFNQPQHFGDGTRLSIL.